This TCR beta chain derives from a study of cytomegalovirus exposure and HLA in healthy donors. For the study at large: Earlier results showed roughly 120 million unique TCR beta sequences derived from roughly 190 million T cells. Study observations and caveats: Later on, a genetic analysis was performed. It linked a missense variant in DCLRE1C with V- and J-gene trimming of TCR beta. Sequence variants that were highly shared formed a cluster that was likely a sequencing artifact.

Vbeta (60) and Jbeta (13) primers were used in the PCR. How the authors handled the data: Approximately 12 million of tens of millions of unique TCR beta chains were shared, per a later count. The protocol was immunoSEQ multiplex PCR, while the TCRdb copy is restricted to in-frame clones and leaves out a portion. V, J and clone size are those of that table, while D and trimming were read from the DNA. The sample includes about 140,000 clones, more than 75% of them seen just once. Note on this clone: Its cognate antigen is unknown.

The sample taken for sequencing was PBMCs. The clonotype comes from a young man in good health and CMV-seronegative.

CDR3 nucleotides: TGTGCCAGTAGCCCCCAGGGGGCGCGTGACGAGCAGTACTTC. This codes for CASSPQGARDEQYF. The rearrangement joins TRBV19 to TRBJ2-7; 8 positions agree with TRBD1. Germline CDR1 LNHDA, CDR2 SQIVND (reference sequence). The CDR3 contains 14 residues. The ends lost 6 bases at V and 5 bases at J; junction bases unmatched: 9.